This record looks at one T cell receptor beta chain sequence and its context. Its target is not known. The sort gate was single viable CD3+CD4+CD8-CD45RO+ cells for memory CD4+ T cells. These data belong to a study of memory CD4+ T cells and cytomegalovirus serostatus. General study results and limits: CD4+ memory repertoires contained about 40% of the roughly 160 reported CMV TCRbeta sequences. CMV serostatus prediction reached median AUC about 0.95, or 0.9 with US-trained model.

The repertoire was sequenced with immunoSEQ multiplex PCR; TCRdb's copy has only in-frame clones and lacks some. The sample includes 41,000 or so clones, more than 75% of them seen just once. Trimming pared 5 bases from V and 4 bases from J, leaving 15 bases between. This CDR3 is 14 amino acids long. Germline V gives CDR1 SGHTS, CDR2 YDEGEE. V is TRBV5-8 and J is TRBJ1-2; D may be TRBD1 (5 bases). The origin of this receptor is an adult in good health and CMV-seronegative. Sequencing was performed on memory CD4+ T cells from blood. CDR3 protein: CASRDSALLYGYTF. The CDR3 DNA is TGTGCCAGCAGAGACAGCGCCCTCCTCTATGGCTACACCTTC.